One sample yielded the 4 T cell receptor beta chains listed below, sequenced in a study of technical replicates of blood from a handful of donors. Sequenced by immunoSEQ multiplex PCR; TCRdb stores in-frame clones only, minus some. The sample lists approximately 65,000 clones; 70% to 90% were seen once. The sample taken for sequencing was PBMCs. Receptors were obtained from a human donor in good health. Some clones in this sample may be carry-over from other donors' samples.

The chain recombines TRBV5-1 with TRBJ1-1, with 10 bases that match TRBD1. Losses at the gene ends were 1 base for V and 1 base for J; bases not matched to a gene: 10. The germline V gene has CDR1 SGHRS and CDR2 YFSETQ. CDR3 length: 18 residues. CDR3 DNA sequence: TGCGCCAGCAGCTTGCGCTCGGGACAGGGGATAAAGAACACTGAAGCTTTCTTT. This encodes CASSLRSGQGIKNTEAFF.

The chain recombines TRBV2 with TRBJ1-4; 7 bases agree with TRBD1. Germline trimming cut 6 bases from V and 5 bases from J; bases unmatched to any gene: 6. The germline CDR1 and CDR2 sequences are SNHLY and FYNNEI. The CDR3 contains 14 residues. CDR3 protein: CASRRQGVNEKLFF. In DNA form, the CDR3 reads TGTGCCAGCAGGCGACAGGGCGTGAATGAAAAACTGTTTTTT. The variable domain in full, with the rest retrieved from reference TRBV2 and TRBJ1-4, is EPEVTQTPSHQVTQMGQEVILRCVPISNHLYFYWYRQILGQKVEFLVSFYNNEISEKSEIFDDQFSVERPDGSNFTLKIRSTKLEDSAMYFCASRRQGVNEKLFFGSGTQLSVL.

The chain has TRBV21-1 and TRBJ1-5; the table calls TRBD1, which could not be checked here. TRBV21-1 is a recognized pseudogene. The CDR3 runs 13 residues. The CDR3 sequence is CASSNNGQWPQHF. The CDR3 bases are TGTGCCAGCAGCAATAATGGACAGTGGCCCCAGCATTTT.

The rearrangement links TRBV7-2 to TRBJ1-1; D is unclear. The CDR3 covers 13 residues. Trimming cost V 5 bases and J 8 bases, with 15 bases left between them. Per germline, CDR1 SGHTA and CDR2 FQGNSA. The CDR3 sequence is CASSPQSGREAFF. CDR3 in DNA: TGTGCCAGCAGCCCTCAGTCGGGGAGGGAAGCTTTCTTT.